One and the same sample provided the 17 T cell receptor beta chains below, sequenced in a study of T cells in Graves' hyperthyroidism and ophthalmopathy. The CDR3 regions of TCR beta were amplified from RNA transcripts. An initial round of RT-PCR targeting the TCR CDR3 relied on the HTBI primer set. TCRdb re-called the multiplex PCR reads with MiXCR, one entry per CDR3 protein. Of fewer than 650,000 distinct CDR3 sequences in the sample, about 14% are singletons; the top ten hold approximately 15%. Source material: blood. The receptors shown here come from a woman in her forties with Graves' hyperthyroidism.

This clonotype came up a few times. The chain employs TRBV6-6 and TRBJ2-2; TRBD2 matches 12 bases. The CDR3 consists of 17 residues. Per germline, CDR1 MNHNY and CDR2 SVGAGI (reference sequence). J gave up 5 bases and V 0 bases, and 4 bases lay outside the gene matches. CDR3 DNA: TGTGCCAGCAGTTACTCGACTAGCGGGAGCTGGACCGGGGAGCTGTTTTTT. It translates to CASSYSTSGSWTGELFF.

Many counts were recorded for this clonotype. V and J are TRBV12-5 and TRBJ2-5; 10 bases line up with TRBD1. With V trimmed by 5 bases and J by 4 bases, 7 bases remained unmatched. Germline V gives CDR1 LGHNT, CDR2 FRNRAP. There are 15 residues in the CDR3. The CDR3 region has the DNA TGTGCTAGTGGTGCCGGGACAGGGGCCCTAGAGACCCAGTACTTC. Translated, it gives CASGAGTGALETQYF. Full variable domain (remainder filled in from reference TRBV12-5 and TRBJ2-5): DARVTQTPRHKVTEMGQEVTMRCQPILGHNTVFWYRQTMMQGLELLAYFRNRAPLDDSGMPKDRFSAEMPDATLATLKIQPSEPRDSAVYFCASGAGTGALETQYFGPGTRLLVL.

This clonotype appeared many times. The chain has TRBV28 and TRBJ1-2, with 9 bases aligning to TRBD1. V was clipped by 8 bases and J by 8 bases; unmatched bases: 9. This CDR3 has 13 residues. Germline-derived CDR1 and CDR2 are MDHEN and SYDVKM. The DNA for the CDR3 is TGTGCCAGCCGCGGGGGACAGGGAAAGGGCTACACCTTC. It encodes CASRGGQGKGYTF.

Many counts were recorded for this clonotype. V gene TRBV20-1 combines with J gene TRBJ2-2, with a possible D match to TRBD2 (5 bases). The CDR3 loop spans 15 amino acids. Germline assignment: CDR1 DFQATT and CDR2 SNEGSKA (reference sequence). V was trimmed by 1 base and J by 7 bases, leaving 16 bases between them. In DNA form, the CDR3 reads TGCAGTGCTAGAGTCCAGAGGGAACATTTCGGGGAGCTGTTTTTT. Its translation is CSARVQREHFGELFF.

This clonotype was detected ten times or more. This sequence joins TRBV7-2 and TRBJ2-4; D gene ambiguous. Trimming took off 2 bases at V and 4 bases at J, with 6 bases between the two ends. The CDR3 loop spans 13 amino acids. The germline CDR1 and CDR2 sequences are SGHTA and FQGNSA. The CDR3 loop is CASSLSTKNIQYF. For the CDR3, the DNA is TGTGCCAGCAGCTTATCGACTAAAAACATTCAGTACTTC.

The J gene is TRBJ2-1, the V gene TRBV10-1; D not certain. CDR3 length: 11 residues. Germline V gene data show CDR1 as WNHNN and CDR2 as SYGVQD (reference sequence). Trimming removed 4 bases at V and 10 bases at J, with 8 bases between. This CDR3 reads CASSGLTEQFF. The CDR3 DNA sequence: TGCGCCAGCAGTGGACTGACAGAGCAGTTCTTC.

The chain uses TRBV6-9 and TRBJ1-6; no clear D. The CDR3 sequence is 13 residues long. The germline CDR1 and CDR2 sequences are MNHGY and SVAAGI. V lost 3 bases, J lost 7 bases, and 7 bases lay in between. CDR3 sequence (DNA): TGTGCCAGCAGTTACACAATGAATTCACCCCTCCACTTT. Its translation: CASSYTMNSPLHF.

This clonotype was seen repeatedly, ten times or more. DNA of the CDR3: TGTGCCAGCAGCTTCATGGAAGATACGCAGTATTTT. Protein product: CASSFMEDTQYF. V gene TRBV11-2 combines with J gene TRBJ2-3, with no clear D. The V end was cut by 3 bases, the J end by 5 bases, with 6 bases between. The CDR3 extends over 12 amino acids. Germline values: CDR1 SGHAT, CDR2 FQNNGV.

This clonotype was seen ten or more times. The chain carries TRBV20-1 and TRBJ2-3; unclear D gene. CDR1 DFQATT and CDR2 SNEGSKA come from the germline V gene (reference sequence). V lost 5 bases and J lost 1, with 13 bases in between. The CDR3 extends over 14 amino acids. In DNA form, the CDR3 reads TGCAGTGCTCTAGTTGGGCCTGGCACAGATACGCAGTATTTT. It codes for CSALVGPGTDTQYF.

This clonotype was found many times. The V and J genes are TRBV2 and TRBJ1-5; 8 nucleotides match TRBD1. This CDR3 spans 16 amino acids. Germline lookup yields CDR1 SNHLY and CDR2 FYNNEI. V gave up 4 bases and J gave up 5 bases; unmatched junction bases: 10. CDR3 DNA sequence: TGTGCCAGCAGTGCCGGACAGGGTCAATCTCATCAGCCCCAGCATTTT. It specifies CASSAGQGQSHQPQHF.

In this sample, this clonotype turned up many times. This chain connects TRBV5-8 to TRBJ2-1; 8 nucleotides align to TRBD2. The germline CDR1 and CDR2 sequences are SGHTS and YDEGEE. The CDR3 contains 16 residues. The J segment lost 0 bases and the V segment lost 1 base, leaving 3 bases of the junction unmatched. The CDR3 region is CASSLSAGGSYNEQFF. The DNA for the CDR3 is TGTGCCAGCAGCTTGTCTGCGGGAGGCTCCTACAATGAGCAGTTCTTC.

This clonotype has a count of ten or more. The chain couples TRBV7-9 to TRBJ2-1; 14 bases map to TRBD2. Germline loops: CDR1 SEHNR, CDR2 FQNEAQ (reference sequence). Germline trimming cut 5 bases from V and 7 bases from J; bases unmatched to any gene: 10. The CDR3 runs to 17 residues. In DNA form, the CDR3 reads TGTGCCAGCAGCGCAATCGGGACTAGCGGGAGCTGGAATGAGCAGTTCTTC. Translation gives CASSAIGTSGSWNEQFF.

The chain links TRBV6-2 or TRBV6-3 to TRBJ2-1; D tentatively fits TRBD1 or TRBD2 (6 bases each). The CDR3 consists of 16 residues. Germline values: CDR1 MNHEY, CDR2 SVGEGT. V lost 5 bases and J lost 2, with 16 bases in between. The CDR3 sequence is CASSGRGTSTYNEQFF. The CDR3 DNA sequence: TGTGCCAGCAGTGGACGCGGGACATCTACCTACAATGAGCAGTTCTTC.

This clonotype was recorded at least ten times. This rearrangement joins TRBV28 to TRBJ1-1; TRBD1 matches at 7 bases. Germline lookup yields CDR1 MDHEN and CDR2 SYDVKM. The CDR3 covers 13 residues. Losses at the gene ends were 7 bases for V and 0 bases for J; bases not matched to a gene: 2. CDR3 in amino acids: CASKQGMNTEAFF. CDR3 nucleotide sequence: TGTGCCAGCAAACAGGGGATGAACACTGAAGCTTTCTTT.

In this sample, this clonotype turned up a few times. The CDR3 nucleotides are TGTGCCAGCAGCGGGATGGGTTATGGCTACACCTTC. Translated, it gives CASSGMGYGYTF. The chain recombines TRBV9 with TRBJ1-2; D is ambiguous. Between the trimmed V and J ends, which lost 3 bases and 5 bases, there was a span of 8 bases. The germline V gene has CDR1 SGDLS and CDR2 YYNGEE. This CDR3 contains 12 residues. Variable domain in full (rest from reference TRBV9 and TRBJ1-2): DSGVTQTPKHLITATGQRVTLRCSPRSGDLSVYWYQQSLDQGLQFLIQYYNGEERAKGNILERFSAQQFPDLHSELNLSSLELGDSALYFCASSGMGYGYTFGSGTRLTVV.

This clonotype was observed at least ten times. Written as DNA, the CDR3 is TGTGCCAGCTCACCACTGGGCAGCAACACAGATACGCAGTATTTT. Its translation: CASSPLGSNTDTQYF. The chain uses TRBV18 and TRBJ2-3; D gene unclear. Trimming took 1 base from V and 2 from J, leaving 10 bases between them. The germline CDR1 and CDR2 sequences are KGHSH and LQKENI. The CDR3 totals 15 residues. Drawing the rest from reference TRBV18 and TRBJ2-3, the complete variable domain is NAGVMQNPRHLVRRRGQEARLRCSPMKGHSHVYWYRQLPEEGLKFMVYLQKENIIDESGMPKERFSAEFPKEGPSILRIQQVVRGDSAAYFCASSPLGSNTDTQYFGPGTRLTVL.

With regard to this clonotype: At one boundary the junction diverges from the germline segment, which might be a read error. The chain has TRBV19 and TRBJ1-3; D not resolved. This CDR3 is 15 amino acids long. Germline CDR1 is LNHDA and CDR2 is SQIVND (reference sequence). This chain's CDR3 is CASSIAPWTGNAIYF. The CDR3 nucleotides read TGTGCCAGTAGTATTGCCCCTTGGACGGGAAACGCCATATATTTT.